A selection of T cell receptor beta chains follows, all from one sample in a study of blood T cells in healthy people across ages. Each CDR3 protein is one row after TCRdb ran MiXCR on the 5' RACE reads. This table holds roughly 1.6 million distinct CDR3 sequences, about 32% found once. The specimen sequenced was blood. The origin of the receptors is a woman aged 30 to 39 in good health. Both conserved end residues are part of each CDR3. A D gene is named only where the DNA matches it firmly. Size tells how often a clone was seen (once, few, many) or the class of an expanded clone, and some rows leave it out.

J | size | V | D | DNA | CDR3
TRBJ2-1 | . | TRBV20-1 | . | TGCAGTGCCCGGGTCCTTAGCGCTAGCTCCTACAATGAGCAGTTCTTC | CSARVLSASSYNEQFF
TRBJ2-1 | few | TRBV6-5 | TRBD1 | TGTGCCAGCAGACGTGGGGGGACAGGGAGGAATGAGCAGTTCTTC | CASRRGGTGRNEQFF
TRBJ2-1 | . | TRBV28 | . | TGTGCCAGTCTCTCTGGAGGTTCAGGCCACAATGAGCAGTTCTTC | CASLSGGSGHNEQFF
TRBJ2-1 | . | TRBV20-1 | TRBD2 | TGCAGTGCTAGAGGGACTAGCGGGATGTCCTACAATGAGCAGTTCTTC | CSARGTSGMSYNEQFF
TRBJ2-7 | few | TRBV30 | . | TGTGCTGCTAGGGACACCTACGAGCAGTACTTC | CAARDTYEQYF
TRBJ2-5 | . | TRBV3-1 | TRBD2 | TGTGCCAGCAGCCCACGACTAGCGGGAGATACAAGGGAGACCCAGTACTTC | CASSPRLAGDTRETQYF
TRBJ2-3 | few | TRBV30 | . | TGTGCCTGCGGGGCAGATACGCAGTATTTT | CACGADTQYF
TRBJ1-2 | few | TRBV7-9 | TRBD1 | TGTGCCAGCTTGGACCAAGGACAGGGCCCTTCTGGCTACACCTTC | CASLDQGQGPSGYTF
TRBJ1-5 | . | TRBV28 | . | TGTGCCAGCAGGCTGGGACGTAGTAGCAATCAGCCCCAGCATTTT | CASRLGRSSNQPQHF
TRBJ1-1 | few | TRBV27 | . | TGTGCCAGCGGTAATGTGCCAGGGCCCACTGAAGCTTTCTTT | CASGNVPGPTEAFF
TRBJ2-7 | . | TRBV18 | . | TGTGCCAGCTCACCGCCTAGTCGGCCTGGGGAGCAGTACTTC | CASSPPSRPGEQYF
TRBJ2-2 | . | TRBV4-1 | . | TGCGCCAGCAGCCAAGCCCCATTTCGGGGCCCCGGGGAGCTGTTTTTT | CASSQAPFRGPGELFF
TRBJ2-1 | few | TRBV11-2 | TRBD2 | TGTGCCAGCAGCTCTGGGACTAGCGAGACCAATGAGCAGTTCTTC | CASSSGTSETNEQFF
TRBJ2-3 | . | TRBV4-1 | . | TGCGCCAGCAGCCGAGGTGGGATCAACACAGATACGCAGTATTTT | CASSRGGINTDTQYF
TRBJ2-3 | once | TRBV7-6 | . | TGTGCCAGCAGCCCGGGTCACCCCACAGATACGCAGTATTTT | CASSPGHPTDTQYF
TRBJ2-1 | few | TRBV10-3 | . | TGTGCCATCAGGGGAGGCCCTTCCGGCAATGAGCAGTTCTTC | CAIRGGPSGNEQFF
TRBJ1-6 | . | TRBV6-2/TRBV6-3 | . | TGTGCCAGCAGTTGGGGGGTCGGGAATTCACCCCTCCACTTT | CASSWGVGNSPLHF
TRBJ2-7 | . | TRBV5-5 | . | TGTGCCAGCAGCTTGGTAGTACGGGACGGGACCTGCGAGCAGTACTTC | CASSLVVRDGTCEQYF
TRBJ2-7 | . | TRBV20-1 | TRBD2 | TGCAGTGCTAGAGATAGCGGACTAGCTTCAGACGAGCAGTACTTC | CSARDSGLASDEQYF
TRBJ2-1 | once | TRBV2 | TRBD2 | TGTGCCAGCAGTGTACTAGCGGGTAGCAATGAGCAGTTCTTC | CASSVLAGSNEQFF
TRBJ2-7 | . | TRBV29-1 | . | TGCAGCGCCGCAGGGGAAAGGGGGATCTACGAGCAGTACTTC | CSAAGERGIYEQYF
TRBJ1-1 | few | TRBV7-6 | . | TGTGCCAGCACCTTAACTTTGGGGGGGAACACTGAAGCTTTCTTT | CASTLTLGGNTEAFF
TRBJ1-2 | . | TRBV10-3 | . | TGTGCCATCAGTGAGTCGAAGGTCTTTGGCTACACCTTC | CAISESKVFGYTF
TRBJ2-6 | . | TRBV7-9 | . | TGTGCCAGCAGCTTAGTAGGACAACGTTTCCACTCTGGGGCCAACGTCCTGACTTTC | CASSLVGQRFHSGANVLTF
TRBJ2-1 | . | TRBV5-1 | TRBD2 | TGCGCCAGCAGCCGGGATCTAGCGGGAGACTGGGTCAATGAGCAGTTCTTC | CASSRDLAGDWVNEQFF
TRBJ2-1 | once | TRBV5-1 | . | TGCGCCAGCAACTTGACGGGACTCCGGATGGATGAGCAGTTCTTC | CASNLTGLRMDEQFF
TRBJ2-1 | once | TRBV6-1 | . | TGTGCCAGCAGTGGGAGGGCCCCTTACAATGAGCAGTTCTTC | CASSGRAPYNEQFF
TRBJ2-1 | . | TRBV5-1 | TRBD2 | TGCGCCAGCAGCAAACTAGCGGGAACCTCCTACAATGAGCAGTTCTTC | CASSKLAGTSYNEQFF
TRBJ2-2 | few | TRBV5-1 | . | TGCGCCAGCAGCTGGGACCCGGGTACCGGGGAGCTGTTTTTT | CASSWDPGTGELFF
TRBJ2-1 | . | TRBV18 | . | TGTGCCAGCCCCTCGGGGGTGCGGGGCCCAGAGCAGTTCTTC | CASPSGVRGPEQFF
TRBJ2-1 | . | TRBV12-5 | TRBD1 | TGTGCTAGTGGTTCATCTGACAGGGACAATGAGCAGTTCTTC | CASGSSDRDNEQFF
TRBJ2-1 | few | TRBV14 | . | TGTGCCAGCAGTAAGTTTCCCCTGGCGTACTCCTACAATGAGCAGTTCTTC | CASSKFPLAYSYNEQFF
TRBJ2-7 | many | TRBV7-2 | TRBD1 | TGTGCCAGCAGTTCCCGGGACAGGGTATACGAGCAGTACTTC | CASSSRDRVYEQYF
TRBJ2-5 | . | TRBV5-6 | TRBD1 | TGTGCCAGCAGCCCCAAACAGGGGGCGGGGGAGACCCAGTACTTC | CASSPKQGAGETQYF
TRBJ2-2 | . | TRBV5-1 | . | TGCGCCAGCAGCCCCACTAGCAACACCGTGGAGCTGTTTTTT | CASSPTSNTVELFF
TRBJ1-2 | . | TRBV15 | . | TGTGCCACCAGCTTTCGCGAGGGAAATGGCTACACCTTC | CATSFREGNGYTF
TRBJ2-3 | . | TRBV2 | . | TGTGCCAGCAGTGAAGAAACGAGGACAGATACGCAGTATTTT | CASSEETRTDTQYF
TRBJ2-3 | . | TRBV27 | . | TGTGCCAGCAGCCTTCGGAAAGGGGCGGCAGATACGCAGTATTTT | CASSLRKGAADTQYF
TRBJ2-2 | few | TRBV4-1 | . | TGCGCCAGCAGCCAAGAGGGGCAGGGGGGCCCCGGGGAGCTGTTTTTT | CASSQEGQGGPGELFF
TRBJ2-7 | . | TRBV11-1 | TRBD1 | TGTGCCAGCAGCTCCCGGGACAGGGGGATATACGAGCAGTACTTC | CASSSRDRGIYEQYF
TRBJ1-1 | few | TRBV20-1 | . | TGCAGTGCTAGCCCTACAATGAACACTGAAGCTTTCTTT | CSASPTMNTEAFF
TRBJ2-3 | few | TRBV7-8 | TRBD2 | TGTGCCAGCAGCCCCAGGACTAGCATTGGCACAGATACGCAGTATTTT | CASSPRTSIGTDTQYF
TRBJ2-7 | . | TRBV5-1 | . | TGCGCCAGCAGCTTGATGGGCAGGTTTAACGAGCAGTACTTC | CASSLMGRFNEQYF
TRBJ2-7 | few | TRBV20-1 | . | TGCAGTGCTGGGGGGACTTTGGAGGGCTACGAGCAGTACTTC | CSAGGTLEGYEQYF
TRBJ2-7 | . | TRBV7-9 | TRBD1 | TGTGCCAGCAGCCTAACAGGGGCGCACGAGCAGTACTTC | CASSLTGAHEQYF
TRBJ2-7 | many | TRBV7-6 | TRBD1 | TGTGCCAGCAGCTTGTCGGGACAGGGTCTCGAGCAGTACTTC | CASSLSGQGLEQYF
TRBJ2-7 | few | TRBV9 | . | TGTGCCAGCAGCGTAGGAGGGCGGAAGAGCTCCTACGAGCAGTACTTC | CASSVGGRKSSYEQYF
TRBJ1-6 | few | TRBV7-9 | . | TGTGCCAGCAGCTTGGTGGGGGGAGTCAATTCACCCCTCCACTTT | CASSLVGGVNSPLHF
TRBJ2-3 | . | TRBV10-3 | TRBD2 | TGTGCCGTGTCACTAGCGGGAGCCGATACGCAGTATTTT | CAVSLAGADTQYF
TRBJ2-7 | . | TRBV3-1 | . | TGTGCCAGCAGCCAAGATTCCAGTACGTACGAGCAGTACTTC | CASSQDSSTYEQYF
TRBJ1-6 | . | TRBV13 | . | TGTGCCAGCAGCAGCCAACGACAGGAAAATTCACCCCTCCACTTT | CASSSQRQENSPLHF
TRBJ2-7 | . | TRBV2 | . | TGTGCCAGCAGTGCGCAACTAGTGTTGACCGGATACGAGCAGTACTTC | CASSAQLVLTGYEQYF
TRBJ2-1 | . | TRBV5-6 | TRBD1 | TGTGCCAGCAGCCTCTGGACAGGCAGCTCCTACAATGAGCAGTTCTTC | CASSLWTGSSYNEQFF
TRBJ2-3 | . | TRBV13 | TRBD2 | TGTGCCAGCAGCCCGGGACTAGCGGGAGTCAGGGATACGCAGTATTTT | CASSPGLAGVRDTQYF
TRBJ2-5 | . | TRBV4-1 | . | TGCGCCAGCAGCCAAGATCGCGGCTCCGGGGAGACCCAGTACTTC | CASSQDRGSGETQYF
TRBJ2-7 | . | TRBV28 | . | TGTGCCAGCAGCATACGGAGCGCGACCTACGAGCAGTACTTC | CASSIRSATYEQYF
TRBJ1-6 | many | TRBV12-3/TRBV12-4 | . | TGTGCCAGCAGTCCCCACACCGATTCACCCCTCCACTTT | CASSPHTDSPLHF
TRBJ2-7 | . | TRBV15 | TRBD2 | TGTGCCACCCGATCTATGCTGACTAGCGGGAGTTTACCCTACGAGCAGTACTTC | CATRSMLTSGSLPYEQYF
TRBJ2-5 | . | TRBV10-3 | TRBD2 | TGTGCCATGGGGACTAGCAGGGAAGAGACCCAGTACTTC | CAMGTSREETQYF
TRBJ1-4 | . | TRBV11-1 | . | TGTGCCAGCAGCCCAGGACGTCTAGCACATGAAAAACTGTTTTTT | CASSPGRLAHEKLFF